The entry below describes one T cell receptor beta chain. Its antigen is currently unknown. Barcoded TCR alpha and TCR beta cDNA libraries with UMIs came from 5'RACE using constant-segment primers. TCRdb re-called the 5' RACE reads with MiXCR, one entry per CDR3 protein. The repertoire includes about 340,000 distinct CDR3 sequences, 14% of them detected once, and roughly 22% sits in the top ten. These data belong to a study of T-cell memory formation after mild COVID-19. Study at large: The TCR clusters were mostly specific to one donor. Study findings and constraints: CM and EM subsets held most contracting CD4+ clones; EMRA held CD8+ ones. Whereas later expanders leaned CD4+, clones contracting day 15 to 85 showed a balanced CD4/CD8 makeup.

V shed 8 bases and J 7 bases; nucleotides not matched to a gene: 10. Germline values: CDR1 MNHEY, CDR2 SMNVEV (reference sequence). The CDR3 consists of 14 residues. The sequence derives from a young man who had mild COVID-19 (a few samples of this study predate the infection). Cell type and time point are not known. The genes are TRBV27 and TRBJ1-2; 10 bases map to TRBD1. Specimen: PBMCs or a T cell subset sorted from them (not recorded which). The CDR3 DNA reads TGTGCCAGCCGTGTTAGACAGGGGGCGCGTGGCTACACCTTC. It is translated as CASRVRQGARGYTF.